These 27 T cell receptor beta chains share one sample of origin, sequenced in a study of cytomegalovirus exposure and HLA in healthy donors. The PCR was carried out with 60 Vbeta primers and 13 Jbeta primers. Generated by immunoSEQ multiplex PCR, the TCRdb table keeps only in-frame clones and is missing some. The repertoire holds fewer than 200,000 clones, with 75% as singletons. The material sequenced was PBMCs. The receptors originated from a male donor in good health and CMV-seronegative.

V and J are TRBV30 and TRBJ1-5; D remains ambiguous. The germline V gene encodes CDR1 GTSNPN and CDR2 SVGIG (reference sequence). Trimming cost V 5 bases and J 3 bases, with 11 bases left between them. The CDR3 consists of 13 residues. Here the CDR3 DNA reads TGTGCCTGGGCGAACGGGGTCAATCAGCCCCAGCATTTT. It specifies CAWANGVNQPQHF.

On this clone itself: At the DNA level, this CDR3 is encoded by other sequences in the same sample as well. The V call is TRBV4-1, the J call TRBJ1-1, with 7 positions matching TRBD1. V was pared by 3 bases and J by 3 bases, with 7 bases of the junction left unmatched. Germline CDR1 and CDR2: MGHRA and YSYEKL. The CDR3 totals 15 residues. CDR3 residues: CASSHPGQMYTEAFF. CDR3 DNA: TGCGCCAGCAGCCACCCGGGACAGATGTACACTGAAGCTTTCTTT.

This clone was seen a handful of times. V and J are TRBV29-1 and TRBJ2-5; 9 bases are a match to TRBD1. The J call may be mistaken, given a closer DNA end match to TRBJ2-7. Looked up from germline, CDR1 is SQVTM and CDR2 is ANQGSEA. The CDR3 sequence is 13 residues long. The CDR3, as DNA: TGCAGCGTTGCAATACAGGGGGCATACGAGCAGTACTTC. This encodes CSVAIQGAYEQYF.

CDR3 nucleotides: TGTGCCAGCAGCTTAGGGTCGGGTAGCGGGGGGTATGAGCAGTTCTTC. This gives the protein CASSLGSGSGGYEQFF. This chain uses TRBV7-7 with TRBJ2-1; 10 bases match TRBD2. In germline, CDR1 is SSHAT, CDR2 FNYEAQ (reference sequence). The CDR3 extends over 16 amino acids. Trimming took 1 base from V and 8 from J; bases not matched to a gene: 8.

This clone occurred once. This rearrangement joins TRBV7-8 to TRBJ1-3; no definite D call. This CDR3 has 12 amino acids. The ends were cut back, 2 bases at V and 7 bases at J, with 6 bases in the middle. Germline lookup yields CDR1 SGHVS and CDR2 FQNEAQ. This CDR3 reads CASSLWANTIYF. CDR3 sequence (DNA): TGTGCCAGCAGCTTATGGGCCAACACCATATATTTT.

This clone was detected a few times. This chain links TRBV5-4 with TRBJ2-3; D unclear. CDR1 is SGHNT and CDR2 is YYREEE in the germline V gene (reference sequence). With 2 bases removed from V and 9 bases from J, the gap between germline ends came to 10 bases. The CDR3 extends over 12 amino acids. The CDR3 nucleotides are TGTGCCAGCAGCTTTATCGCCGGGACGCAGTATTTT. It specifies CASSFIAGTQYF.

The chain links TRBV12-1 to TRBJ2-1; TRBD2 is the table's D call, not checked against the DNA. TRBV12-1 constitutes a pseudogene. The CDR3 totals 19 residues. The CDR3 nucleotides read TGTGCCAGCAGCTTTCCGGGACTAGCGGGAGGGCCGCCGTGGGGGGTGCAGTTCTTC. Its protein is CASSFPGLAGGPPWGVQFF.

This chain links TRBV2 with TRBJ1-5; D possibly corresponds to TRBD1 (6 bases). The CDR3 has 15 amino acids. Germline V lookup: CDR1 SNHLY, CDR2 FYNNEI. V was trimmed by 4 bases and J by 8 bases, leaving 18 bases between them. This chain's CDR3 is CASSAGGPRNEPQHF. The CDR3 nucleotides read TGTGCCAGCAGTGCGGGGGGCCCTCGAAATGAGCCCCAGCATTTT.

This clone was picked up one time. V is TRBV11-2 and J is TRBJ2-7; 9 nucleotides align to TRBD1. Looked up from germline, CDR1 is SGHAT and CDR2 is FQNNGV. The CDR3 is made up of 15 amino acids. Trimming at V came to 6 bases and at J to 5 bases, leaving 11 bases not matched to a gene. The CDR3 DNA follows: TGTGCCAGCAGGCGGACTCGGGACAGGGCCCACGAGCAGTACTTC. Protein: CASRRTRDRAHEQYF.

About this clone itself: The same CDR3 is also encoded by other DNA sequences in this sample. The chain uses TRBV7-2 and TRBJ1-5, with a possible D match to TRBD1 (6 bases). This CDR3 is 13 amino acids long. V dropped 5 bases and J dropped 4 bases, with 9 bases sitting between them. Germline V gives CDR1 SGHTA, CDR2 FQGNSA. The CDR3 DNA reads TGTGCCAGCAGCGTTAGGGGGAATCAGCCCCAGCATTTT. Its translation: CASSVRGNQPQHF.

CDR3 amino acids: CATKIQGAAGNTIYF. CDR3 DNA: TGTGCCACCAAAATCCAGGGGGCTGCTGGAAACACCATATATTTT. The chain recombines TRBV6-5 with TRBJ1-3; 8 bases are shared with TRBD1. V shed 10 bases, J shed 2 bases, and the junction held 10 bases outside the gene matches. This CDR3 region has 15 residues. Germline V lookup: CDR1 MNHEY, CDR2 SVGAGI.

The chain combines TRBV18 with TRBJ2-5; D uncertain. Germline CDR1 is KGHSH and CDR2 is LQKENI. V lost 4 bases, J lost 3 bases, and 9 bases lay in between. CDR3 length: 13 amino acids. In DNA, the CDR3 is TGTGCCAGCTCACTTGGGCAGAAAGAGACCCAGTACTTC. It codes for CASSLGQKETQYF.

The V call is TRBV6-5, the J call TRBJ1-1; tentatively, D is TRBD1 (6 bases). CDR1 is MNHEY and CDR2 is SVGAGI in the germline V gene. Deletions cut 2 bases from V and 6 bases from J, with 16 bases between. The CDR3 has 15 amino acids. In DNA, the CDR3 is TGTGCCAGCAGTTACGTGGTCAGGGGAAGGTCTGAAGCTTTCTTT. Encoded protein: CASSYVVRGRSEAFF.

The chain combines TRBV4-3 with TRBJ2-1; 10 positions match TRBD2. There are 18 residues in the CDR3. Germline CDR1 is LGHNA and CDR2 is YSLEER. V was clipped by 0 bases and J by 7 bases; unmatched bases: 12. The CDR3 loop is CASSQDLISGRLQNEQFF. The CDR3 DNA is TGCGCCAGCAGCCAAGATCTTATTAGCGGGAGGCTACAGAATGAGCAGTTCTTC.

V and J are TRBV19 and TRBJ1-4, with D perhaps matching TRBD1 (6 bases). The CDR3 spans 13 residues. V was shortened by 6 bases and J by 8 bases, with 13 bases between the two germline ends. Germline-derived CDR1 and CDR2 are LNHDA and SQIVND (reference sequence). The CDR3 reads CASSVQGTEKLFF. CDR3 sequence (DNA): TGTGCCAGTAGCGTTCAGGGGACCGAAAAACTGTTTTTT.

CDR3 DNA sequence: TGTGCCATCAGTCCCCCGACTAGCGGGACGAGCGAGCAGTACTTC. Translating it yields CAISPPTSGTSEQYF. The chain is built from TRBV10-3 and TRBJ2-7; 11 bases agree with TRBD2. Germline V gives CDR1 ENHRY, CDR2 SYGVKD. Losses at the gene ends were 5 bases for V and 6 bases for J; bases not matched to a gene: 9. The CDR3 runs to 15 residues.

The chain couples TRBV18 to TRBJ1-1; D call uncertain. V was trimmed by 6 bases and J by 1 base, leaving 9 bases between them. This CDR3 has 13 residues. CDR1 and CDR2 (germline): KGHSH, LQKENI. Here the CDR3 DNA reads TGTGCCAGCTCCGGAGTAGGGAACACTGAAGCTTTCTTT. Translation: CASSGVGNTEAFF.

The rearrangement joins TRBV20-1 to TRBJ2-1; D uncertain. Trimming took 5 bases from V and 5 from J, leaving 4 bases between them. The germline gives CDR1 DFQATT, CDR2 SNEGSKA (reference sequence). This CDR3 contains 10 residues. The CDR3 region has the DNA TGCAGTGCTGGCCACAATGAGCAGTTCTTC. It encodes CSAGHNEQFF.

CDR3 in amino acids: CATREAGGGPRDTQYF. DNA for the CDR3: TGTGCCACCCGGGAGGCTGGCGGGGGGCCAAGGGATACGCAGTATTTT. This chain uses TRBV10-3 with TRBJ2-3; 8 bases agree with TRBD2. Germline assignment: CDR1 ENHRY and CDR2 SYGVKD. The CDR3 runs to 16 residues. The V and J ends lost 10 bases and 6 bases, in that order; junction bases with no gene match: 18.

The sample holds one count of this clone. CDR3 protein: CASSQGVVSRAQYF. DNA for the CDR3: TGCGCCAGCAGCCAAGGTGTCGTTAGTCGAGCGCAGTACTTC. This chain links TRBV4-3 with TRBJ2-4; D remains ambiguous. CDR1 and CDR2 from the germline V gene are LGHNA and YSLEER. The CDR3 runs 14 residues. Trimming shortened V by 1 base and J by 13 bases, and 17 bases separated the two germline ends.

This clone appeared once. The chain joins TRBV18 to TRBJ2-7; possibly TRBD2 for D (6 bases). The CDR3 has 14 residues. The germline gives CDR1 KGHSH, CDR2 LQKENI. V was pared by 2 bases and J by 5 bases, with 13 bases between. This chain's CDR3 is CASSPMEGLDEQYF. DNA of the CDR3: TGTGCCAGCTCACCAATGGAGGGGCTCGACGAGCAGTACTTC.

The chain carries TRBV19 and TRBJ2-5, with 8 bases that match TRBD1. CDR1 is LNHDA, CDR2 SQIVND, per germline (reference sequence). The CDR3 totals 17 residues. V dropped 5 bases and J dropped 3; count of bases not matched to a gene: 14. The CDR3: CASSSPVRLDREETQYF. CDR3 in DNA: TGTGCCAGTAGTTCCCCCGTTCGATTGGACAGGGAAGAGACCCAGTACTTC. Filled out from reference TRBV19 and TRBJ2-5, the complete variable domain reads DGGITQSPKYLFRKEGQNVTLSCEQNLNHDAMYWYRQDPGQGLRLIYYSQIVNDFQKGDIAEGYSVSREKKESFPLTVTSAQKNPTAFYLCASSSPVRLDREETQYFGPGTRLLVL.

The rearrangement uses TRBV5-1 and TRBJ2-7; 12 bases are shared with TRBD2. Germline V gives CDR1 SGHRS, CDR2 YFSETQ. The J segment lost 6 bases and the V segment lost 0 bases, leaving 7 bases of the junction unmatched. The CDR3 extends over 16 amino acids. The CDR3 is CASSLALAGGLGEQYF. The CDR3 DNA is TGCGCCAGCAGCTTGGCCCTAGCGGGGGGGCTCGGCGAGCAGTACTTC.

V and J are TRBV7-2 and TRBJ1-1, with 7 bases that match TRBD1. J gave up 7 bases and V 0 bases, and 8 bases lay outside the gene matches. The germline V gene has CDR1 SGHTA and CDR2 FQGNSA. The CDR3 has 15 residues. The CDR3 spells CASSLAQGVRGEAFF. The CDR3 DNA reads as TGTGCCAGCAGCTTAGCGCAGGGGGTAAGGGGTGAAGCTTTCTTT. Drawing the rest from reference TRBV7-2 and TRBJ1-1, the complete variable domain is GAGVSQSPSNKVTEKGKDVELRCDPISGHTALYWYRQSLGQGLEFLIYFQGNSAPDKSGLPSDRFSAERTGGSVSTLTIQRTQQEDSAVYLCASSLAQGVRGEAFFGQGTRLTVV.

The count of this clone is one. The chain carries TRBV6-6 and TRBJ2-1, with D maybe TRBD1 (6 bases). Trimming shortened V by 6 bases and J by 7 bases, and 16 bases separated the two germline ends. This CDR3 spans 14 amino acids. CDR1 MNHNY and CDR2 SVGAGI come from the germline V gene (reference sequence). Written as DNA, the CDR3 is TGTGCCAGCAGAGCCCCCGGGACACTTAATGAGCAGTTCTTC. It translates to CASRAPGTLNEQFF.

V usage is TRBV11-2 and J usage is TRBJ2-1, with 11 nucleotides matching TRBD1. J lost 7 bases, V lost 5 bases, and 7 bases had no gene match. The germline gives CDR1 SGHAT, CDR2 FQNNGV. The CDR3 sequence is 15 residues long. DNA of the CDR3: TGTGCCAGCAGCCAGGACAGGGGGCGGCATAATGAGCAGTTCTTC. This gives the protein CASSQDRGRHNEQFF.

This rearrangement joins TRBV5-4 to TRBJ2-1, with D hard to call. Trimming took 0 bases from V and 7 from J, leaving 11 bases between them. The CDR3 has 14 residues. Germline-derived CDR1 and CDR2 are SGHNT and YYREEE (reference sequence). DNA of the CDR3: TGTGCCAGCAGCTTGGGTAGTAACGTGAATGAGCAGTTCTTC. This translates into CASSLGSNVNEQFF.